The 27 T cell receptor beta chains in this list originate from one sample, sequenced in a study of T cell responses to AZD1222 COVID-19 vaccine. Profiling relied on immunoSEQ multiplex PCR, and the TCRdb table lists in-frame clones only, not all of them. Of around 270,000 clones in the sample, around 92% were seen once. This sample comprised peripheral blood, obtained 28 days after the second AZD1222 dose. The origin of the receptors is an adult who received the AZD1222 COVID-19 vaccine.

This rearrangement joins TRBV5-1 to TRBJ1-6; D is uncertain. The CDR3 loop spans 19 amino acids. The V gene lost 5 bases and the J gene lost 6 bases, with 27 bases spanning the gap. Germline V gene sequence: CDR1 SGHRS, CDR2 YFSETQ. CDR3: CASRLEGLGLMEANSPLHF. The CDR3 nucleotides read TGCGCCAGCAGGCTCGAAGGGCTAGGTCTGATGGAAGCTAATTCACCCCTCCACTTT. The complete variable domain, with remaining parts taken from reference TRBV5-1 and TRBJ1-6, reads KAGVTQTPRYLIKTRGQQVTLSCSPISGHRSVSWYQQTPGQGLQFLFEYFSETQRNKGNFPGRFSGRQFSNSRSEMNVSTLELGDSALYLCASRLEGLGLMEANSPLHFGNGTRLTVT.

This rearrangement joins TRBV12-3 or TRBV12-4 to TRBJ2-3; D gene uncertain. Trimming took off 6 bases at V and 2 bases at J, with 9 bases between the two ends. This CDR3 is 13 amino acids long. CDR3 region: CASRPTYTDTQYF. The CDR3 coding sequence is TGTGCCAGCAGACCGACATACACAGATACGCAGTATTTT.

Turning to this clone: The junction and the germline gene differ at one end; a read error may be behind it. The DNA for the CDR3 is TGTGCCAGCAGCCAAGGGACACACTCTGGAAACACTATATATTTT. This translates into CASSQGTHSGNTIYF. The V gene is TRBV3-1 (or the pseudogene TRBV3-2), the J gene TRBJ1-3; D is perhaps TRBD1 (5 bases). The CDR3 spans 15 residues. Germline assignment: CDR1 LGHDT and CDR2 YNNKEL (reference sequence).

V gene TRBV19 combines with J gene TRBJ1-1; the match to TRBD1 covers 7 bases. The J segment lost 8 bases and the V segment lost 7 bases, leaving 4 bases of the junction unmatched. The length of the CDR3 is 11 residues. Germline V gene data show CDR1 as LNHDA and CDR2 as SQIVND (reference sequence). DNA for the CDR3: TGTGCCAGTACAAGACAGGGAGAAGCTTTCTTT. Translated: CASTRQGEAFF. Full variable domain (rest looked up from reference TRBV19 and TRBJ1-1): DGGITQSPKYLFRKEGQNVTLSCEQNLNHDAMYWYRQDPGQGLRLIYYSQIVNDFQKGDIAEGYSVSREKKESFPLTVTSAQKNPTAFYLCASTRQGEAFFGQGTRLTVV.

The CDR3 region is CASSFGHTGELFF. The CDR3 DNA sequence: TGTGCCAGCAGCTTTGGCCACACCGGGGAGCTGTTTTTT. The chain links TRBV11-3 to TRBJ2-2; no firm D call. There are 13 residues in the CDR3. The germline V and J ends were trimmed by 3 bases and 3 bases, with 5 bases remaining between them. Germline assignment: CDR1 SGHNT and CDR2 YENEEA.

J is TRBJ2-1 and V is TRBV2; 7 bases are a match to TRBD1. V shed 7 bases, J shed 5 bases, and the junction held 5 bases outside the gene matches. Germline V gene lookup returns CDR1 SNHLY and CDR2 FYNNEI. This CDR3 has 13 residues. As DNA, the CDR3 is TGTGCCAGCACGACAGGGATGAACAATGAGCAGTTCTTC. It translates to CASTTGMNNEQFF. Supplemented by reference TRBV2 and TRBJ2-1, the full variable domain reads EPEVTQTPSHQVTQMGQEVILRCVPISNHLYFYWYRQILGQKVEFLVSFYNNEISEKSEIFDDQFSVERPDGSNFTLKIRSTKLEDSAMYFCASTTGMNNEQFFGPGTRLTVL.

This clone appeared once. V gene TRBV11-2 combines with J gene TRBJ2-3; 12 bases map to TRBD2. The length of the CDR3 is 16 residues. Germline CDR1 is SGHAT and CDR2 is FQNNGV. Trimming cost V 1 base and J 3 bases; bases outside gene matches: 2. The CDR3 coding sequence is TGTGCCAGCAGCTTAGGGACTAGCGGGAAGACAGATACGCAGTATTTT. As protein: CASSLGTSGKTDTQYF.

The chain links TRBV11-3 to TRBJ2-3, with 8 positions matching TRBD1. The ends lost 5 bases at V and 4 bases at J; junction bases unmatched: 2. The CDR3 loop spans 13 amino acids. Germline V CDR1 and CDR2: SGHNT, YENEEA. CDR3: CASSPGGSDTQYF. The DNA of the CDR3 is TGTGCCAGCAGCCCAGGGGGCTCAGATACGCAGTATTTT.

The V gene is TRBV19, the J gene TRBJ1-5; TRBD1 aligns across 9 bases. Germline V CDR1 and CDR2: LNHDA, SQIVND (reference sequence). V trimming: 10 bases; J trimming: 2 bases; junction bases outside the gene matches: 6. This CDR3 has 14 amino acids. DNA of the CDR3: TGTGCCACTGGATGGACAGGGGGCAATCAGCCCCAGCATTTT. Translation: CATGWTGGNQPQHF.

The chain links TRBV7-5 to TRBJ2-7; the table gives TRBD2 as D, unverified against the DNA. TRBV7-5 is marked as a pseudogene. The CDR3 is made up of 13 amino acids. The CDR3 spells CARSQTETYEQYF. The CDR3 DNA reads TGTGCCAGAAGCCAAACTGAGACCTACGAGCAGTACTTC.

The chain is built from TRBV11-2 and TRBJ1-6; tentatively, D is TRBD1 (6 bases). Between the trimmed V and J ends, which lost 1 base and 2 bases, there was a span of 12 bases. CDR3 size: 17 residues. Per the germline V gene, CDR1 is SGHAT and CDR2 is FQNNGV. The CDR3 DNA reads TGTGCCAGCAGCTTAGGCGGGGGCCAGACCTATAATTCACCCCTCCACTTT. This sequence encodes CASSLGGGQTYNSPLHF.

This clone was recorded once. CDR3 nucleotides: TGCGCCAGCAGTGTGAAGCGGGGGGTATCGGAGACCCAGTACTTC. Translated, it gives CASSVKRGVSETQYF. This chain links TRBV10-2 with TRBJ2-5; 9 positions agree with TRBD2. Per the germline V gene, CDR1 is WSHSY and CDR2 is SAAADI. V lost 4 bases to trimming and J lost 5 bases; unmatched junction nucleotides: 8. The CDR3 has 15 amino acids.

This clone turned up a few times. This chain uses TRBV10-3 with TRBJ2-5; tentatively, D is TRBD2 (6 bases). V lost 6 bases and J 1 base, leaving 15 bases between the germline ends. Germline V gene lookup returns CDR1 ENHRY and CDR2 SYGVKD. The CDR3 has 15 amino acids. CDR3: CAIRDPSGPQETQYF. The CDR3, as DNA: TGTGCCATCAGAGATCCGAGCGGGCCCCAAGAGACCCAGTACTTC.

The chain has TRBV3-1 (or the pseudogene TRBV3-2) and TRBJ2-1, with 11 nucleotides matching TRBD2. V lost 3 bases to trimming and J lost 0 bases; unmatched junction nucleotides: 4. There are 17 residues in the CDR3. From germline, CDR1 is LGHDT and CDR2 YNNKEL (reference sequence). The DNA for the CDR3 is TGTGCCAGCAGCCAGCTACTAGCGGGGGACTCCTACAATGAGCAGTTCTTC. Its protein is CASSQLLAGDSYNEQFF.

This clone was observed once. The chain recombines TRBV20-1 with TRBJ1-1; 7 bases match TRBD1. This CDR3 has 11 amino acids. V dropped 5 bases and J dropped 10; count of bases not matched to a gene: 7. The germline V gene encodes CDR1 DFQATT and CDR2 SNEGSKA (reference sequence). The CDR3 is CSALRTGGAFF. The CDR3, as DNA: TGCAGTGCTTTACGGACAGGCGGAGCTTTCTTT.

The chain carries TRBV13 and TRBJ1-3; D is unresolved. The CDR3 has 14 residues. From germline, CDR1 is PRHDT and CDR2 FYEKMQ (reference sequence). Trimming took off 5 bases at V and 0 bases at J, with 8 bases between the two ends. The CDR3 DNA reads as TGTGCCAGCAGCCATCGGGGCTCTGGAAACACCATATATTTT. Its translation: CASSHRGSGNTIYF.

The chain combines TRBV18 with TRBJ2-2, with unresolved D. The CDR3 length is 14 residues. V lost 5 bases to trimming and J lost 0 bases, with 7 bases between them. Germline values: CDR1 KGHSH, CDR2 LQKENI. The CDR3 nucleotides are TGTGCCAGCTCAGGGCAGTCGAACACCGGGGAGCTGTTTTTT. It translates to CASSGQSNTGELFF.

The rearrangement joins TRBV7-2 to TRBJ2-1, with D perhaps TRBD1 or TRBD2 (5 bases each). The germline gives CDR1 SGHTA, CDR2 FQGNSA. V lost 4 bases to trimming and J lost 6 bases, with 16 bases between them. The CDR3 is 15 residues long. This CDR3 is CASSSRDRRVNEQFF. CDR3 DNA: TGTGCCAGCAGCTCCCGGGACCGACGGGTCAATGAGCAGTTCTTC.

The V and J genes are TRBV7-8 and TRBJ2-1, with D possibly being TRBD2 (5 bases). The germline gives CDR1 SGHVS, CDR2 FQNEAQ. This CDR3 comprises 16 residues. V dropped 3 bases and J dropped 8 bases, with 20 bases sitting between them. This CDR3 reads CASSFRLQREPDEQFF. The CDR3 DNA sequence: TGTGCCAGCAGCTTCAGACTGCAAAGGGAGCCAGATGAGCAGTTCTTC.

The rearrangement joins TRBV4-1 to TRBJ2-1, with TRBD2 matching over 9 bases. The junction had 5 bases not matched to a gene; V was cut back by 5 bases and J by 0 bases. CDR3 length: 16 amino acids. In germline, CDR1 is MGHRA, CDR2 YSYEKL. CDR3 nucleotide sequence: TGCGCCAGCAGCTATAGCGGGAGAAACTCCTACAATGAGCAGTTCTTC. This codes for CASSYSGRNSYNEQFF.

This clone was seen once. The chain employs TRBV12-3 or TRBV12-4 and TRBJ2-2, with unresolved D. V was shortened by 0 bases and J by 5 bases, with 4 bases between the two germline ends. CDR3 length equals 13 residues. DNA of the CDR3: TGTGCCAGCAGTTTAGCGTCAACCGGGGAGCTGTTTTTT. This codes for CASSLASTGELFF.

For the CDR3, the DNA is TGTGCCAGCAGTGCCTCCGGGACTAGAGGCTACAATGAGCAGTTCTTC. Encoded protein: CASSASGTRGYNEQFF. The chain carries TRBV6-4 and TRBJ2-1; 8 bases fit TRBD2. With 4 bases clipped from V and 3 bases from J, the junction kept 8 bases outside the gene matches. Looked up from germline, CDR1 is MRHNA and CDR2 is SNTAGT. The CDR3 totals 16 residues.

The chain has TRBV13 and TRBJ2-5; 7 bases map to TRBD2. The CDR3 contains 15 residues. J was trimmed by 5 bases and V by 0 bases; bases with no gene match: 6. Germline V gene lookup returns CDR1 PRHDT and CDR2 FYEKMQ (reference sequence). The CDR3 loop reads CASSLGSQGGETQYF. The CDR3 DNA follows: TGTGCCAGCAGCTTAGGGAGTCAGGGAGGGGAGACCCAGTACTTC.

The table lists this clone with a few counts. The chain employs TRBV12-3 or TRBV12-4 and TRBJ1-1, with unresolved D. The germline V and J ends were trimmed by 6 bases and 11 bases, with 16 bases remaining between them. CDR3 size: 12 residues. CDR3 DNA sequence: TGTGCCAGCAGCCCGGCGGGTCGGTATGCTTTCTTT. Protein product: CASSPAGRYAFF.

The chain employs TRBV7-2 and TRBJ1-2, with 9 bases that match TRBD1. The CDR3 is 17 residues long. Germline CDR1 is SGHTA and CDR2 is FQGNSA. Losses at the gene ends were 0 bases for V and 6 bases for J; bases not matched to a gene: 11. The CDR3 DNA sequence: TGTGCCAGCAGCTTAGCCCCGGGGGGACAGGGATTGGATGGCTACACCTTC. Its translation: CASSLAPGGQGLDGYTF.

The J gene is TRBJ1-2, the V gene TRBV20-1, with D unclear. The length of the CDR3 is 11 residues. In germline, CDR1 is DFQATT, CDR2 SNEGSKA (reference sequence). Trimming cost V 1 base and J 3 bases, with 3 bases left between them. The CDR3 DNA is TGCAGTGCTAGAGGGGACTATGGCTACACCTTC. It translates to CSARGDYGYTF.

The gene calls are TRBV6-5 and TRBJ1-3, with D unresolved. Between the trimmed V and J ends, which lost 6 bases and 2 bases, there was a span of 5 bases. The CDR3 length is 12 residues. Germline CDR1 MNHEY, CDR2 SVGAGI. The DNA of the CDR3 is TGTGCCAGCAGGAGCACTGGAAACACCATATATTTT. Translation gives CASRSTGNTIYF.